This TCR beta chain was found in a study of shared clonotypes between healthy human individuals. Findings of the study overall: Naive CD4 clonotype sharing across four donors was roughly 5%. Rarefaction demonstrated incomplete sorted-subset sequencing despite large depth.

As regards this clone: Its antigen is unidentified.

The assay was immunoSEQ multiplex PCR, and TCRdb's table has in-frame clones only and misses some. Of roughly 1,100,000 clones listed, 70% to 80% are singletons. The receptor was derived from a man younger than 35 in good health. Sequencing was carried out using memory CD4+ T cells sorted from blood. Subset in this sample: CD45RA-negative fraction.

DNA of the CDR3: TGTGGAAGGGGACATCCCCTCAGCAATCAGCCCCAGCATTTT. It yields the protein CGRGHPLSNQPQHF. This chain joins TRBV9 and TRBJ1-5; TRBD1 is a possible D gene (6 bases). CDR1 is SGDLS, CDR2 YYNGEE, per germline. The CDR3 runs 14 residues.